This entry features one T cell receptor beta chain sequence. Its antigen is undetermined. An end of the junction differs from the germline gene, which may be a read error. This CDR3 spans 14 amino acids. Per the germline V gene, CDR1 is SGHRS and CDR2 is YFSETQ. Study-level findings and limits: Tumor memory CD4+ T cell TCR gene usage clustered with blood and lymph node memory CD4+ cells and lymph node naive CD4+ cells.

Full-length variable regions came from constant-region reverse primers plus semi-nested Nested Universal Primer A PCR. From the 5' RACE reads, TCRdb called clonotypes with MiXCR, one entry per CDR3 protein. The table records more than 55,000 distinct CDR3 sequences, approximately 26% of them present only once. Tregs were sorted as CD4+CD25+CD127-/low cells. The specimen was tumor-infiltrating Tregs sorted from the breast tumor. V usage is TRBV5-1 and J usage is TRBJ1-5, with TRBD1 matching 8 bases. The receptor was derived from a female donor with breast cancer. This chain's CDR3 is CASSVGTGKQPQHF. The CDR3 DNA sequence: TGCGCCAGCAGCGTCGGGACAGGCAAACAGCCCCAGCATTTT.